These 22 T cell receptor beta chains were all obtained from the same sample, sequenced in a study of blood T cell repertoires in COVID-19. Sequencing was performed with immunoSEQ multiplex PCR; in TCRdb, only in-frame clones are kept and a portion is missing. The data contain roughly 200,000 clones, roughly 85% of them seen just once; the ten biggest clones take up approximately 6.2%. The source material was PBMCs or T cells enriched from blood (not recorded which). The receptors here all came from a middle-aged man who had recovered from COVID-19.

The CDR3 protein is CASSRRQGDPYGYTF. In DNA, the CDR3 is TGTGCCAGCAGCCGACGACAGGGGGACCCCTATGGCTACACCTTC. The rearrangement links TRBV3-1 (or the pseudogene TRBV3-2) to TRBJ1-2, with 9 nucleotides matching TRBD1. Germline V gene sequence: CDR1 LGHDT, CDR2 YNNKEL (reference sequence). This CDR3 is 15 amino acids long. J gave up 4 bases and V 4 bases, and 7 bases lay outside the gene matches.

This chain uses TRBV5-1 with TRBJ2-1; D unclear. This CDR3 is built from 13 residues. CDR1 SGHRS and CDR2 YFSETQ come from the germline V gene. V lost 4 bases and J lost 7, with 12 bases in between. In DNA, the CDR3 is TGCGCCAGCAGCGTGGGCTATAGAAATGAGCAGTTCTTC. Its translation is CASSVGYRNEQFF.

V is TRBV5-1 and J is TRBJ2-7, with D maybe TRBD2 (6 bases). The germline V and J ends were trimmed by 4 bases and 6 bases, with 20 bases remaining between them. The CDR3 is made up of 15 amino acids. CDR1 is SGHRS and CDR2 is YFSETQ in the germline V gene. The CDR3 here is CASSVGGAQYGEQYF. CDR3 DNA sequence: TGCGCCAGCAGCGTAGGAGGGGCGCAGTACGGCGAGCAGTACTTC. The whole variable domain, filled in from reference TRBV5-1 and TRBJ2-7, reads KAGVTQTPRYLIKTRGQQVTLSCSPISGHRSVSWYQQTPGQGLQFLFEYFSETQRNKGNFPGRFSGRQFSNSRSEMNVSTLELGDSALYLCASSVGGAQYGEQYFGPGTRLTVT.

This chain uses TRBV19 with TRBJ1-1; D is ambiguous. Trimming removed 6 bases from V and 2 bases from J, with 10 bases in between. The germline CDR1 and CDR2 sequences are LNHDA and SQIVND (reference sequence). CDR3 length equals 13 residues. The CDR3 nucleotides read TGTGCCAGTAGCGAGGCAGCTAACACTGAAGCTTTCTTT. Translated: CASSEAANTEAFF.

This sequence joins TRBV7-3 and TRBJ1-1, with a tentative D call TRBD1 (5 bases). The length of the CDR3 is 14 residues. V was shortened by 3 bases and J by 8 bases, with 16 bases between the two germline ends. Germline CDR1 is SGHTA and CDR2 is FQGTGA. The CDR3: CASSFNPGQNEAFF. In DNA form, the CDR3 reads TGTGCCAGCAGCTTCAACCCTGGACAAAACGAAGCTTTCTTT.

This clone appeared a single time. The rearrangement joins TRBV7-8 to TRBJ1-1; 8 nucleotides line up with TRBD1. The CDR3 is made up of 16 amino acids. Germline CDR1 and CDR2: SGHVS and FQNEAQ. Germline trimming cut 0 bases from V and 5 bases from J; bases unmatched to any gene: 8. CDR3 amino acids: CASSLAPVTGGTEAFF. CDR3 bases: TGTGCCAGCAGCTTAGCGCCAGTAACAGGGGGAACTGAAGCTTTCTTT.

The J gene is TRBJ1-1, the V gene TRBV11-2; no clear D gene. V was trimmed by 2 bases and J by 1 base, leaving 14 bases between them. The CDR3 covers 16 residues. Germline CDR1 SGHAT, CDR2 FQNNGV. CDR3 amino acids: CASSLRFGFKNTEAFF. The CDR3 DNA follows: TGTGCCAGCAGCTTACGATTCGGTTTTAAGAACACTGAAGCTTTCTTT.

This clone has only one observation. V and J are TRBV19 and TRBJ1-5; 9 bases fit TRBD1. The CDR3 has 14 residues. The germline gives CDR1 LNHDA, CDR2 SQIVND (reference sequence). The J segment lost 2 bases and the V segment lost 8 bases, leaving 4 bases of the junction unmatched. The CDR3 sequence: CASGQGWGNQPQHF. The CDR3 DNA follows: TGTGCCAGTGGACAGGGGTGGGGCAATCAGCCCCAGCATTTT.

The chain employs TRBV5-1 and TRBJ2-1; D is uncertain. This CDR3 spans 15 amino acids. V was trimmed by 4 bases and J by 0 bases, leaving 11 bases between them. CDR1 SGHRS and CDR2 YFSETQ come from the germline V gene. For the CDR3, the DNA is TGCGCCAGCAGCAAAAGCGAAAGCTCCTACAATGAGCAGTTCTTC. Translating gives CASSKSESSYNEQFF.

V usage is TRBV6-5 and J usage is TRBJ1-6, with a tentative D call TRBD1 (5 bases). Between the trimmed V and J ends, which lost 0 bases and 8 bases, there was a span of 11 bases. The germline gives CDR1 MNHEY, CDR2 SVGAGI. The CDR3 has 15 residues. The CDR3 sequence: CASSYSGGRYSPLHF. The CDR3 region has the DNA TGTGCCAGCAGTTACTCCGGGGGTAGATATTCACCCCTCCACTTT.

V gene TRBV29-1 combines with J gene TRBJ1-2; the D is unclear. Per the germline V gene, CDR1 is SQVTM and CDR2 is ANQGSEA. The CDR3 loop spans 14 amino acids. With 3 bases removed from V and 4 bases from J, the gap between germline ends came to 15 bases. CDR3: CSVDEGWQSYGYTF. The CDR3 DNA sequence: TGCAGCGTTGATGAGGGTTGGCAATCCTATGGCTACACCTTC.

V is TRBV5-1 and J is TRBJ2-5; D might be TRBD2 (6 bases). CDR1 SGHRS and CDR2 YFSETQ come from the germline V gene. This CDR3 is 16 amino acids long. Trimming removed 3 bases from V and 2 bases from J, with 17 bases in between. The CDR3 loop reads CASSWAPSAGQETQYF. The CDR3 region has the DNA TGCGCCAGCAGCTGGGCCCCTAGCGCGGGTCAAGAGACCCAGTACTTC.

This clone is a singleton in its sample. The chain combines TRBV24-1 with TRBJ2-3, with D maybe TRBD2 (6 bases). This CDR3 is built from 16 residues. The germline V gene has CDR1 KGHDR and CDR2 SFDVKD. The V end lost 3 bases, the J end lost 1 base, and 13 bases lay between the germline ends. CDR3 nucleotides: TGTGCCACCAGTGATGTCTTGGGGGGACGCACAGATACGCAGTATTTT. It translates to CATSDVLGGRTDTQYF.

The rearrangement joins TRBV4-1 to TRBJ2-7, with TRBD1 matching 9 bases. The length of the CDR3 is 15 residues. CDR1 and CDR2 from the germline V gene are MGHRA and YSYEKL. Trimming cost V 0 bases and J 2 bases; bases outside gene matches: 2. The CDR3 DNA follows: TGCGCCAGCAGCCAAGAAGACAGGGGGACCTACGAGCAGTACTTC. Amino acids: CASSQEDRGTYEQYF.

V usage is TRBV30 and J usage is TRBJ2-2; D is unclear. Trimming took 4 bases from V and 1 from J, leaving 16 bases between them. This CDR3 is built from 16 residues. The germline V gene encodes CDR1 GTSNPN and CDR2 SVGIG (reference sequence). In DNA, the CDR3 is TGTGCCTGGACCAAGGAGTGGCGGCAGAACACCGGGGAGCTGTTTTTT. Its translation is CAWTKEWRQNTGELFF.

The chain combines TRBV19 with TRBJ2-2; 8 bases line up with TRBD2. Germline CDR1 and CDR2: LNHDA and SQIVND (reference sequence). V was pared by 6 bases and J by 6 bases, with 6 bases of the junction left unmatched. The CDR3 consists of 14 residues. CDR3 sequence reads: CASRQAGDAGELFF. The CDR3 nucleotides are TGTGCCAGTAGGCAAGCGGGAGATGCCGGGGAGCTGTTTTTT.

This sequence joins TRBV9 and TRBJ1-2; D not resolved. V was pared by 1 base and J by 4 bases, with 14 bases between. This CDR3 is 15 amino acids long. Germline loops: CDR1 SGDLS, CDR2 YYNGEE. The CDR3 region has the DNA TGTGCCAGCAGCGTACAGGCAGCCGAGGGCTATGGCTACACCTTC. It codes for CASSVQAAEGYGYTF.

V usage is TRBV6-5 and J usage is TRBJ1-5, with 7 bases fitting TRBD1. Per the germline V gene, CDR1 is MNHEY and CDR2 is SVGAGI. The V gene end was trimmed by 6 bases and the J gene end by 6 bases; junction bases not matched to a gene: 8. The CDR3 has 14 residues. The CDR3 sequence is CASSRQGAGQPQHF. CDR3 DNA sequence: TGTGCCAGCAGCCGACAGGGTGCGGGTCAGCCCCAGCATTTT.

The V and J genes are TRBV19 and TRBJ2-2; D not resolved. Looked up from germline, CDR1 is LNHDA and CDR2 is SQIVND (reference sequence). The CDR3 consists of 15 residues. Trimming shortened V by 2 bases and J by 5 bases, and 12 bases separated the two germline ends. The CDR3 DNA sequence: TGTGCCAGTAGTATAACCCCAGCAGGAACCGGGGAGCTGTTTTTT. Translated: CASSITPAGTGELFF.

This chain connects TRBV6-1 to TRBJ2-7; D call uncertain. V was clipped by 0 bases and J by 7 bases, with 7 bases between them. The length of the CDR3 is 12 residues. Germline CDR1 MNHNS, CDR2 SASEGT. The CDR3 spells CASSEAGWEQYF. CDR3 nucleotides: TGTGCCAGCAGTGAAGCCGGGTGGGAGCAGTACTTC.

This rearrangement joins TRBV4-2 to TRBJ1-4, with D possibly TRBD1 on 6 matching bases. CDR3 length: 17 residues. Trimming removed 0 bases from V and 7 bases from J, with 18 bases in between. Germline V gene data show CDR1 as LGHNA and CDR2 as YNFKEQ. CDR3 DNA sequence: TGTGCCAGCAGCCAAGAAGGGTCGGGGGGCCGTGCTGAAAAACTGTTTTTT. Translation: CASSQEGSGGRAEKLFF.

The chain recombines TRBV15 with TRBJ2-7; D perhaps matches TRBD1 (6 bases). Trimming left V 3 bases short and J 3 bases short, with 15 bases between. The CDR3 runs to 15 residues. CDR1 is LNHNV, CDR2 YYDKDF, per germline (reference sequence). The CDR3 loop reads CATSSWEQGRYEQYF. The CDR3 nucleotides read TGTGCCACCAGCAGTTGGGAACAGGGTCGCTACGAGCAGTACTTC.